This T cell receptor (beta chain) was observed in a study of T cells after yellow fever vaccination. MiXCR, run by TCRdb on the 5' RACE reads, gives a single entry per CDR3 protein. The sample carries about 630,000 distinct CDR3 sequences, more than 9% recorded once. The TCR sequence derives from a man between 25 and 39 years old who received the YFV17D yellow fever vaccine. The sequencing here drew on PBMCs, taken on the day of the yellow fever booster vaccination.

The CDR3 is CSASSGTVTDTQYF. CDR3 nucleotide sequence: TGCAGTGCTAGTTCCGGGACAGTTACAGATACGCAGTATTTT. This chain connects TRBV20-1 to TRBJ2-3; 7 bases fit TRBD1. The germline gives CDR1 DFQATT, CDR2 SNEGSKA (reference sequence). V lost 3 bases to trimming and J lost 3 bases; unmatched junction nucleotides: 6. The length of the CDR3 is 14 residues.